This entry lists 18 T cell receptor beta chains sequenced from one sample in a study of T cell clonality in common variable immunodeficiency. Here immunoSEQ multiplex PCR was the method, and the copy in TCRdb shows in-frame clones only, minus some. The counts give roughly 79,000 clones, none of them seen only once; around 0.87% is held by the top ten. The sequenced sample was peripheral blood mononuclear cells. Receptors were obtained from a person between 18 and 75 years old in good health.

This clone was seen repeatedly, ten times or more. Read data end 3 residues before the CDR3 end; the end is taken from the germline J gene. This chain connects TRBV30 to TRBJ2-5; D may be TRBD1 (6 bases). The ends were cut back, 0 bases at V and 5 bases at J, with 13 bases in the middle. From germline, CDR1 is GTSNPN and CDR2 SVGIG (reference sequence). This CDR3 is 14 amino acids long. The CDR3 is CAWSVAGASETQYF. The CDR3 DNA, read in part, is TGTGCCTGGAGTGTAGCAGGGGCCTCGGAGACC.

This clone came up many times. The read ends 3 residues early relative to the CDR3; the germline J gene fills the gap. The chain recombines TRBV30 with TRBJ2-1, with D tentatively TRBD2 (6 bases). Germline assignment: CDR1 GTSNPN and CDR2 SVGIG (reference sequence). This CDR3 is built from 14 residues. Trimming removed 4 bases from V and 5 bases from J, with 15 bases in between. CDR3 protein: CAWKYPGLHNEQFF. The DNA read from the CDR3 is TGTGCCTGGAAATATCCGGGACTCCACAATGAG.

This clone was detected ten times or more. The read is 3 residues too short to cover the CDR3 end, so that end is filled in from the germline J gene. V gene TRBV20-1 combines with J gene TRBJ2-1; 11 nucleotides match TRBD2. The J segment lost 9 bases and the V segment lost 2 bases, leaving 9 bases of the junction unmatched. This CDR3 is 15 amino acids long. Germline CDR1 and CDR2: DFQATT and SNEGSKA (reference sequence). CDR3 residues: CSARKLGTSGSEQFF. The sequenced part of the CDR3 DNA is TGCAGTGCTAGAAAATTAGGGACTAGCGGAAGTGAG.

This clone was counted at least ten times. Read sequence stops 3 residues before the CDR3 end, and the germline J gene provides the missing end. This chain connects TRBV20-1 to TRBJ1-5; 10 bases agree with TRBD1. This CDR3 has 15 amino acids. With V trimmed by 1 base and J by 4 bases, 4 bases remained unmatched. Germline loops: CDR1 DFQATT, CDR2 SNEGSKA (reference sequence). CDR3: CSARADRGGNQPQHF. CDR3 DNA (partial): TGCAGTGCTAGAGCGGACAGGGGGGGTAATCAGCCC.

This clone was observed at least ten times. Read data end 3 residues before the CDR3 end; the end is taken from the germline J gene. The chain recombines TRBV28 with TRBJ2-7, with D hard to call. V lost 4 bases to trimming and J lost 2 bases, with 3 bases between them. Germline-derived CDR1 and CDR2 are MDHEN and SYDVKM. CDR3 length: 11 residues. This chain's CDR3 is CASSYTYEQYF. The sequenced part of the CDR3 DNA is TGTGCCAGCAGTTACACCTACGAG.

At least ten counts were recorded for this clone. The CDR3 extends 3 residues past the end of the read, so its final part is completed from the germline J gene. This chain connects TRBV5-1 to TRBJ1-4; possibly TRBD1 for D (5 bases). The CDR3 extends over 15 amino acids. V lost 2 bases to trimming and J lost 4 bases, with 12 bases between them. The germline gives CDR1 SGHRS, CDR2 YFSETQ. The CDR3 reads CASSLRRGNNEKLFF. Partial CDR3 DNA: TGCGCCAGCAGCTTACGACGGGGGAATAATGAAAAA.

This clone was counted at least ten times. The read terminates 3 residues ahead of where the CDR3 ends, so the germline J gene completes it. The chain is built from TRBV19 and TRBJ1-2, with D uncertain. Trimming removed 6 bases at V and 1 base at J, with 9 bases between. The germline V gene encodes CDR1 LNHDA and CDR2 SQIVND (reference sequence). The CDR3 has 13 residues. Partial CDR3 DNA: TGTGCCAGTAGGCCTCGCGGTAACTATGGC. As protein: CASRPRGNYG. The complete CDR3 sequence is CASRPRGNYGYTF.

This clone appeared many times. The read stops 3 residues short of the end of the CDR3; the missing end is completed from the germline J gene. The chain links TRBV12-3 or TRBV12-4 to TRBJ2-1, with 10 nucleotides matching TRBD2. V lost 3 bases, J lost 3 bases, and 8 bases stayed unmatched. This CDR3 region has 17 residues. The DNA read from the CDR3 is TGTGCCAGCAGTTTTAGGATGAGCGGGAGGGACTACAATGAG. This gives the protein CASSFRMSGRDYNE. The CDR3 as a whole reads CASSFRMSGRDYNEQFF.

This clone appeared many times. The DNA ends 3 residues before the CDR3 does, and the rest of the CDR3 is filled in from the germline J gene. The chain is built from TRBV7-6 and TRBJ2-7; 12 nucleotides align to TRBD2. The CDR3 covers 15 residues. Per germline, CDR1 SGHVS and CDR2 FNYEAQ. V shed 3 bases, J shed 4 bases, and the junction held 4 bases outside the gene matches. The CDR3 bases that were read are TGTGCCAGCAGCTTTCCGGGACTAGCGGGTTACGAG. This sequence encodes CASSFPGLAGYE. The full-length CDR3 reads as CASSFPGLAGYEQYF.

This clone was recorded at least ten times. The CDR3 is cut off 3 residues early in the read; its end comes from the germline J gene. V gene TRBV19 combines with J gene TRBJ2-5; 12 bases align to TRBD2. The ends lost 4 bases at V and 5 bases at J; junction bases unmatched: 8. This CDR3 region has 16 residues. Looked up from germline, CDR1 is LNHDA and CDR2 is SQIVND (reference sequence). Partial CDR3 DNA: TGTGCCAGTAGTACTAGCGGGAGGGCCTCGAGGGAGACC. Residues: CASSTSGRASRET. The whole CDR3 reads CASSTSGRASRETQYF.

This clone was counted at least ten times. The read comes to an end 3 residues before the CDR3 does, leaving the germline J gene to fill in the end. The V gene is TRBV6-2 or TRBV6-3, the J gene TRBJ2-1; D is unclear. Germline V gives CDR1 MNHEY, CDR2 SVGEGT. This CDR3 has 14 amino acids. Trimming shortened V by 4 bases and J by 8 bases, and 15 bases separated the two germline ends. The DNA read from the CDR3 is TGTGCCAGCAGTTCCCTCCAAGGTAGGGATGAG. This codes for CASSSLQGRDE. Given in full, the CDR3 is CASSSLQGRDEQFF.

This clone has at least ten counts. Read sequence stops 3 residues before the CDR3 end, and the germline J gene provides the missing end. The chain links TRBV2 to TRBJ2-2, with TRBD1 matching over 8 bases. J was trimmed by 5 bases and V by 6 bases; bases with no gene match: 2. Germline-derived CDR1 and CDR2 are SNHLY and FYNNEI. This CDR3 has 13 residues. The CDR3 loop reads CASRTGETGELFF. The covered CDR3 bases are TGTGCCAGCAGGACAGGGGAGACCGGGGAG.

In its sample, this clone was seen many times. The read ends 3 residues before the CDR3 terminus; that terminus is restored from the germline J gene. The chain recombines TRBV5-1 with TRBJ2-7, with TRBD1 matching 7 bases. This CDR3 is built from 16 residues. With 2 bases clipped from V and 0 bases from J, the junction kept 8 bases outside the gene matches. Germline lookup yields CDR1 SGHRS and CDR2 YFSETQ. The CDR3 DNA, read in part, is TGCGCCAGCAGCTTACCCATCCGGGACAGCTCCTACGAG. It encodes CASSLPIRDSSYE. The full CDR3 protein is CASSLPIRDSSYEQYF.

This clone was detected many times. From the germline J gene comes the end of the CDR3, since the read stops 3 residues before it. The J gene is TRBJ2-1, the V gene TRBV24-1, with D possibly being TRBD1 (6 bases). V lost 0 bases to trimming and J lost 6 bases, with 8 bases between them. Germline V CDR1 and CDR2: KGHDR, SFDVKD. The CDR3 is 14 amino acids. The CDR3: CATSDLGGSNEQFF. The CDR3 bases that were read are TGTGCCACCAGTGATTTGGGGGGCAGCAATGAG.

This clone was counted many times. Read sequence stops 3 residues before the CDR3 end, and the germline J gene provides the missing end. The chain combines TRBV12-3 or TRBV12-4 with TRBJ2-3; D may be TRBD1 (6 bases). The CDR3 length is 14 residues. Trimming left V 3 bases short and J 2 bases short, with 9 bases between. The CDR3 sequence: CASSLNRATDTQYF. The covered CDR3 bases are TGTGCCAGCAGTTTGAACAGGGCCACAGATACG.

This clone was found many times. The read halts 3 residues ahead of the CDR3 end, with the missing end drawn from the germline J gene. The chain has TRBV12-5 and TRBJ1-3, with TRBD1 matching over 9 bases. Per germline, CDR1 LGHNT and CDR2 FRNRAP. The ends lost 4 bases at V and 4 bases at J; junction bases unmatched: 11. The CDR3 has 17 residues. The part of the CDR3 DNA that was read is TGTGCTAGTGGTTACCCCCAAGGGACAGGGCAAGGAAACACC. It translates to CASGYPQGTGQGNT. In full, the CDR3 is CASGYPQGTGQGNTIYF.

There are many counts of this clone. Read sequence stops 3 residues before the CDR3 end, and the germline J gene provides the missing end. The rearrangement links TRBV19 to TRBJ1-6; no clear D. Trimming removed 9 bases at V and 7 bases at J, with 16 bases between. Germline V gene lookup returns CDR1 LNHDA and CDR2 SQIVND (reference sequence). The CDR3 has 14 amino acids. CDR3 sequence: CASSFKVANSPLHF. CDR3 DNA, as far as it was read: TGTGCCAGCTCTTTTAAGGTGGCCAATTCACCC.

Many counts were recorded for this clone. The read halts 3 residues ahead of the CDR3 end, with the missing end drawn from the germline J gene. The rearrangement joins TRBV14 to TRBJ1-2; TRBD1 matches 8 bases. CDR3 length: 15 amino acids. Germline V gene data show CDR1 as SGHDN and CDR2 as FVKESK. V dropped 1 base and J dropped 0; count of bases not matched to a gene: 1. This chain's CDR3 is CASSQGGQANYGYTF. CDR3 DNA (partial): TGTGCCAGCAGCCAAGGGGGACAGGCTAACTATGGC.